What follows is one T cell receptor (beta chain) and its context. Antigen specificity is unknown. This sample was taken from a study of cytomegalovirus exposure and HLA in healthy donors. General study results and limits: TCR beta sequences reportedly predicted most subjects' HLA-A and HLA-B alleles accurately.

J gave up 5 bases and V 3 bases, and 8 bases lay outside the gene matches. CDR1 and CDR2 from the germline V gene are SNHLY and FYNNEI. CDR3 length equals 17 residues. Vbeta (60) and Jbeta (13) primers were used in the PCR. Produced via immunoSEQ multiplex PCR; TCRdb's table is partial and in-frame only. This sample has about 180,000 clones, with 76% found just once. The source of this sequence is a man between 18 and 35 years old in good health and CMV-seronegative. Sequencing input: PBMCs. The chain recombines TRBV2 with TRBJ2-3, with TRBD2 identical over 13 bases. Here the CDR3 DNA reads TGTGCCAGCAGTGAGAGACTAGCGGGGGGCCGCGGAGATACGCAGTATTTT. Translating gives CASSERLAGGRGDTQYF.